This T cell receptor beta chain is drawn from a study of T cells after posttransplantation cyclophosphamide. Cyclophosphamide on days +3 and +4 followed busulfan-fludarabine conditioning and a marrow graft. Method: immunoSEQ multiplex PCR; TCRdb's copy keeps in-frame clones and lacks some. This sample carries approximately 22,000 clones, roughly nine tenths of them seen once, and the ten largest clones take 9% to 14%. As regards this clone: No antigen is known for it. Germline and junction disagree at one end, which may indicate a read error.

Study-wide findings and caveats: Blood and skin or GI T cell repertoires showed limited TRB overlap. Later post-transplant blood repertoires were often dominated by donor CD8+ memory clones. Recipient CMV seropositivity and CMV reactivation strongly tracked TRB clonality.

Germline lookup yields CDR1 SGHKS and CDR2 YYEKEE (reference sequence). CDR3 length equals 12 residues. The J gene is TRBJ2-7, the V gene TRBV5-5; D gene unclear. The source material was PBMCs, sampled after allogeneic stem cell transplant with posttransplant cyclophosphamide. The TCR originated in a female patient aged 25-40 years who received an allogeneic stem cell transplant from an unrelated donor, was CMV-positive, and had no GVHD. The T cells may partly be graft donor cells. Here the CDR3 reads CASSSSFGPRRF. CDR3 nucleotides: TGTGCCAGCAGCTCAAGCTTCGGTCCTCGTCGGTTC.